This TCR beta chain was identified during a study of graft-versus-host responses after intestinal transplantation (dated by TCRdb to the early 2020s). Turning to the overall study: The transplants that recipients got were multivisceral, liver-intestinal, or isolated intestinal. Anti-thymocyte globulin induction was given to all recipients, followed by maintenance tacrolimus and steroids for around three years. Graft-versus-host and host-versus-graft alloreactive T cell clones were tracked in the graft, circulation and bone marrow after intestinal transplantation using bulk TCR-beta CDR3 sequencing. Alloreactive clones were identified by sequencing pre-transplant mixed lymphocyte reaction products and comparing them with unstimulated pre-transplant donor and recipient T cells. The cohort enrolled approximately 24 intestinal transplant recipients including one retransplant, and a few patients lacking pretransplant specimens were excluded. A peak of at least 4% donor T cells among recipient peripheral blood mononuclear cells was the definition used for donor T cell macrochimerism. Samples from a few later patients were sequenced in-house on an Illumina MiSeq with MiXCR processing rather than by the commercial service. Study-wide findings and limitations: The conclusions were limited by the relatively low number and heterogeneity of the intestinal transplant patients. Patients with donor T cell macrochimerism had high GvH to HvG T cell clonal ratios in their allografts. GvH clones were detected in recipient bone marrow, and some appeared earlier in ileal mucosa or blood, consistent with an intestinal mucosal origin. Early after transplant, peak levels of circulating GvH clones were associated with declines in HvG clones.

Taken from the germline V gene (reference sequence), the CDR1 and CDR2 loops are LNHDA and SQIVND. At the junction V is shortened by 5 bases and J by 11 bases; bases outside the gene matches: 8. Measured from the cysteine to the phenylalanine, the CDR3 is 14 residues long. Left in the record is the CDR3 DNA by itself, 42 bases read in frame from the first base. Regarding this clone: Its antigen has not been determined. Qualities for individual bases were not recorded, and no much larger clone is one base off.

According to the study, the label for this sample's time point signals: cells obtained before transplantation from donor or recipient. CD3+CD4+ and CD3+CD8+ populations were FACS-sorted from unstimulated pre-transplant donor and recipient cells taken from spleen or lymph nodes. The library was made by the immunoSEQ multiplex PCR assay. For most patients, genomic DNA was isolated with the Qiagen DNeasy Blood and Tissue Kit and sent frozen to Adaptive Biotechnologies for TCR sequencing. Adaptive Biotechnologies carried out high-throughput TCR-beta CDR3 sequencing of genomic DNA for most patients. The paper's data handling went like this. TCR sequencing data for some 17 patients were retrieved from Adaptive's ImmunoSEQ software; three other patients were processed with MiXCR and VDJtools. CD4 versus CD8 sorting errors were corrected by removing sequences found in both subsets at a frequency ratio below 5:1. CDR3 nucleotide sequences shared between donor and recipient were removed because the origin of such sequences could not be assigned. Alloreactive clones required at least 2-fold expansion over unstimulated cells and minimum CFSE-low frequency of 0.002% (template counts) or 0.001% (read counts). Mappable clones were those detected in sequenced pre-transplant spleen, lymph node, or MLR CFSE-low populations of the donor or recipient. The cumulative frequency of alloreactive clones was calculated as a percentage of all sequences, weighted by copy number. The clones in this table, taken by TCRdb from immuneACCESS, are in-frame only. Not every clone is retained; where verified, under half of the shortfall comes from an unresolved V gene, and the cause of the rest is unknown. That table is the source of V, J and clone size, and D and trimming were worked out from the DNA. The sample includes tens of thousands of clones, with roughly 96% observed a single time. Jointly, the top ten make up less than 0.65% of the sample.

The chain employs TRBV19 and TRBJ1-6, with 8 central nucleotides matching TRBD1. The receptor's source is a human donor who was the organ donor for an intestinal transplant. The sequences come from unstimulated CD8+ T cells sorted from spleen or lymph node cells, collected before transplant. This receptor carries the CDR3 CASSQDRGVAPLHF. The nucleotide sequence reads TGTGCCAGTAGTCAAGACAGGGGAGTTGCACCCCTCCACTTT.